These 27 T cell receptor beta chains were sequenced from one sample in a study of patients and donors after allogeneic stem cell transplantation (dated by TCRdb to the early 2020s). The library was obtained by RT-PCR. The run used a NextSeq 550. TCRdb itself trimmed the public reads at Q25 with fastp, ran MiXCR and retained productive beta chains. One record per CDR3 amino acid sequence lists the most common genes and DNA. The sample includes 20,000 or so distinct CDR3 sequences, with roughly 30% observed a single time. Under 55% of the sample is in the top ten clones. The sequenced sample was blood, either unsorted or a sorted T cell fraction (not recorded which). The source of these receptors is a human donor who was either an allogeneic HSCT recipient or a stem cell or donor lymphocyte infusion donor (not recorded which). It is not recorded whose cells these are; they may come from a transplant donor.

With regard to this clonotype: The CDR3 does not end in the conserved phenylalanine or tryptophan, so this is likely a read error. The chain's CDR3 is CASSQYAWDRGEKLFL. As DNA, the CDR3 is TGCGCCAGCAGCCAATATGCCTGGGACAGGGGTGAAAAACTGTTTTTG. The chain carries TRBV4-3 and TRBJ1-4; 10 bases fit TRBD1. The CDR3 loop spans 16 amino acids. Losses at the gene ends were 2 bases for V and 7 bases for J; bases not matched to a gene: 7. Germline CDR1 reads LGHNA; CDR2 reads YSLEER.

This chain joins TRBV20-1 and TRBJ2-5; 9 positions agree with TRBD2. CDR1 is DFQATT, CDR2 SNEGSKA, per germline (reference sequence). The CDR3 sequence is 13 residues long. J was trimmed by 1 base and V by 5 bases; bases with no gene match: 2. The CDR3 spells CSAEAGGQETQYF. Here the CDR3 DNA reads TGCAGTGCTGAAGCGGGGGGCCAAGAGACCCAGTACTTC.

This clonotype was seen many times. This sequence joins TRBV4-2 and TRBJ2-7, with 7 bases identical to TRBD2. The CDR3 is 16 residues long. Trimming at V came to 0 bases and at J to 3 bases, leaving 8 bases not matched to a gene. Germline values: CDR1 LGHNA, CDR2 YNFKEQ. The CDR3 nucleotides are TGTGCCAGCAGCCAAGATTGGGGGGGACTCTTCTACGAGCAGTACGTC. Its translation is CASSQDWGGLFYEQYV.

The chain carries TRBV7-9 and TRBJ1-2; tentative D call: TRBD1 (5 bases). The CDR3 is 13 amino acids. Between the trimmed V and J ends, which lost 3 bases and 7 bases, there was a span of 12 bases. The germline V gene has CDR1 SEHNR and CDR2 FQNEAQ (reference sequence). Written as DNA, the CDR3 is TGTGCCAGCAGCTTCAGGGAGGCAAGTGGCTACACCTTC. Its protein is CASSFREASGYTF.

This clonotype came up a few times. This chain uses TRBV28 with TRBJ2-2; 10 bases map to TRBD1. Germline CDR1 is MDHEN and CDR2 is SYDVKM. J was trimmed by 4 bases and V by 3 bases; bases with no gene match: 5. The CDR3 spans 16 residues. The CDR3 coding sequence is TGTGCCAGCAGTTTTTTGGGACAGGGGACCACCGGGGAGCTGTTTTTT. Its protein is CASSFLGQGTTGELFF.

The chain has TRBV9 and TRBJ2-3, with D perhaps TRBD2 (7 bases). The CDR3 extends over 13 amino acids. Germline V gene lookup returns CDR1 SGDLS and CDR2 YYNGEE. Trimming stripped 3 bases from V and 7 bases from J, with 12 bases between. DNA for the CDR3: TGTGCCAGCAGCGCGGGGGGCCGATATACGCAGTATTTT. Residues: CASSAGGRYTQYF.

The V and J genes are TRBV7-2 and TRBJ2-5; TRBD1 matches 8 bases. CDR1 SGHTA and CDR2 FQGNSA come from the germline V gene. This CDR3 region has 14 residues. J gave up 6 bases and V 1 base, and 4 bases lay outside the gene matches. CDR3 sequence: CASSLDRGTKTQYF. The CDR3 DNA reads TGTGCCAGCAGCTTAGACAGGGGGACAAAGACCCAGTACTTC.

The CDR3 loop is CSARGDIDTGELFF. For the CDR3, the DNA is TGCAGTGCTAGGGGGGATATTGACACCGGGGAGCTGTTTTTT. The chain is built from TRBV20-1 and TRBJ2-2; D may be TRBD1 or TRBD2 (5 bases each). This CDR3 is 14 amino acids long. From germline, CDR1 is DFQATT and CDR2 SNEGSKA (reference sequence). With 3 bases removed from V and 3 bases from J, the gap between germline ends came to 11 bases.

CDR3 in amino acids: CSARTGTTDTQYF. CDR3 coding DNA: TGCAGTGCTAGGACTGGAACCACAGATACGCAGTATTTT. The rearrangement joins TRBV20-1 to TRBJ2-3; D call uncertain. The germline gives CDR1 DFQATT, CDR2 SNEGSKA (reference sequence). Trimming stripped 3 bases from V and 2 bases from J, with 9 bases between. The CDR3 contains 13 residues.

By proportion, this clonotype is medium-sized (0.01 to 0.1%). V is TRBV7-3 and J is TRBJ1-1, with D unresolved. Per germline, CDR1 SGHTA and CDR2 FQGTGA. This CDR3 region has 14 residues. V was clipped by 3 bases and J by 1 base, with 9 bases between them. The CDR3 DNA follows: TGTGCCAGCAGCTTGTACAATAGGAACACTGAAGCTTTCTTT. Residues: CASSLYNRNTEAFF.

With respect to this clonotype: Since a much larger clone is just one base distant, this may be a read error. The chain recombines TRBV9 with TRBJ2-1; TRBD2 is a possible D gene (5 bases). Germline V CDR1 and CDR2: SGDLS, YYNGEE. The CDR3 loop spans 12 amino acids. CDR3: CAISQTTGEQFF. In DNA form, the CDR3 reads TGTGCCATCAGCCAGACTACCGGTGAGCAGTTCTTC.

CDR3 DNA sequence: TGCGCCAGCAGCAACCGGGACAGTGGCACTGAAGCTTTCTTT. Its protein product is CASSNRDSGTEAFF. This sequence joins TRBV4-3 and TRBJ1-1; 7 bases match TRBD1. CDR1 LGHNA and CDR2 YSLEER come from the germline V gene. The CDR3 is made up of 14 amino acids. Trimming removed 5 bases from V and 4 bases from J; junction bases left unmatched: 7.

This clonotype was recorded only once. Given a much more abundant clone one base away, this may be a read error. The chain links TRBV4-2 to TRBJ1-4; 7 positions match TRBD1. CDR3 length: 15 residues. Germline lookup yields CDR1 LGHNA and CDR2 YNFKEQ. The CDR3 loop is CASSPWDSLNEKLYF. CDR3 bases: TGTGCCAGCAGTCCGTGGGACAGCCTTAATGAAAAACTGTATTTT.

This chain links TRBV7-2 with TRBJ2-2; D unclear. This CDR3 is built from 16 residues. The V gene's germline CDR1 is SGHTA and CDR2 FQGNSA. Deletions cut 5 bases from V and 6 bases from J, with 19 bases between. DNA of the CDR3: TGTGCCAGCAGCCCCAAGAGGATGAGCGTTGCCGGGGAGCTGTTTTTT. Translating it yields CASSPKRMSVAGELFF.

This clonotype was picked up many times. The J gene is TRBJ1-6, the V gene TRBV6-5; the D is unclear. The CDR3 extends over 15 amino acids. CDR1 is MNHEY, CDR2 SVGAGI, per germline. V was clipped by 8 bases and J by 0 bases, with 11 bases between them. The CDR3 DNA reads TGTGCCAGCTCCTGGTGGCTCTCCTATAATTCACCCCTCCACTTT. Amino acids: CASSWWLSYNSPLHF.

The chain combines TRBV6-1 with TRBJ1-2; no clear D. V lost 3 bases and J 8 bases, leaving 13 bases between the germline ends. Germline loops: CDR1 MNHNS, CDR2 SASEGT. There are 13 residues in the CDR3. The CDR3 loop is CASSDWPPGGYTF. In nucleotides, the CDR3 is TGTGCCAGCAGTGACTGGCCCCCGGGAGGCTACACCTTC.

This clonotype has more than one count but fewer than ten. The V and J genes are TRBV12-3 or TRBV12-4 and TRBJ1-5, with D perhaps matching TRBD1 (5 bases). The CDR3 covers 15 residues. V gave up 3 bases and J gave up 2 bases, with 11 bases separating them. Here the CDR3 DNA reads TGTGCCAGCAGTTTTTGGGGGGATCGCAATCAGCCCCAGCATTTT. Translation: CASSFWGDRNQPQHF.

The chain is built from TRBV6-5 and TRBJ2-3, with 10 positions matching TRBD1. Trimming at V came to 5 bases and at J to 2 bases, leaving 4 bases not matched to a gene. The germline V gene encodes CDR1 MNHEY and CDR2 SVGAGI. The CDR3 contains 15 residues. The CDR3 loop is CASSGQGDDTDTQYF. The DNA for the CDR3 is TGTGCCAGCAGTGGACAGGGGGATGACACAGATACGCAGTATTTT.

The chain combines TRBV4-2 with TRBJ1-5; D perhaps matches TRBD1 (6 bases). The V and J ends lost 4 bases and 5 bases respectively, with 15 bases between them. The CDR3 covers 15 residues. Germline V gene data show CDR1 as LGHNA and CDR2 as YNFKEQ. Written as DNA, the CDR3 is TGTGCCAGCAGCCGCCGGGGGAAGGGGGATCAGCCCCAGCATTTT. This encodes CASSRRGKGDQPQHF.

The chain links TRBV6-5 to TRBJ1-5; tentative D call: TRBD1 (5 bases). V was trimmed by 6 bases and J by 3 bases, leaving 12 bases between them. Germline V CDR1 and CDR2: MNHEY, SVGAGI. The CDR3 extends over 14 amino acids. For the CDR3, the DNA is TGTGCCAGCAGCTGGGGCAGGTCCAATCAGCCCCAGCATTTT. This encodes CASSWGRSNQPQHF.

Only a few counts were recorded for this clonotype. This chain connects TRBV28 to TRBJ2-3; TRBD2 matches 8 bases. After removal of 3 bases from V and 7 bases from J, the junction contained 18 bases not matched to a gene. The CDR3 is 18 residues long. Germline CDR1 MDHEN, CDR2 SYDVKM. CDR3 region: CASSFLGGSGARGNTQYF. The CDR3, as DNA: TGTGCCAGCAGTTTCCTCGGAGGTAGCGGGGCTCGAGGAAATACGCAGTATTTT.

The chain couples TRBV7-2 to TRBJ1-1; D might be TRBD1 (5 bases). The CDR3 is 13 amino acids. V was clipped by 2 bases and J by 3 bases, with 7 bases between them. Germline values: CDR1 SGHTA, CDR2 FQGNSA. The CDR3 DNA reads TGTGCCAGCAGCTTAAAGGGGTACACTGAAGCTTTCTTT. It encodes CASSLKGYTEAFF.

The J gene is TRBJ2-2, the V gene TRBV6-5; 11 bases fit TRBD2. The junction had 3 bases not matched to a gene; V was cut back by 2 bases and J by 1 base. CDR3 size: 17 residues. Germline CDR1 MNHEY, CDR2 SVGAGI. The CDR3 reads CASSYRGLAVNTGELFF. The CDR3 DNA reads TGTGCCAGCAGTTACAGGGGACTAGCGGTGAACACCGGGGAGCTGTTTTTT.

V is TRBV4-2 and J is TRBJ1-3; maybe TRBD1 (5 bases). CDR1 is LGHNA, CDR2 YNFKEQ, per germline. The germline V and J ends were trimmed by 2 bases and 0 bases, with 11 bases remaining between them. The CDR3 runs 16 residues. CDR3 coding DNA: TGTGCCAGCAGCCAACAGGGTAGGGCCTCTGGAAACACCATATATTTT. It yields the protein CASSQQGRASGNTIYF.

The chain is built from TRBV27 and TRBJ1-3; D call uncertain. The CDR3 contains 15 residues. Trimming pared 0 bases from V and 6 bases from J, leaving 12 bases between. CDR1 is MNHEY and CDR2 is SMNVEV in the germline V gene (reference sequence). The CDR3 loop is CASSLSSARENTIYF. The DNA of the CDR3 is TGTGCCAGCAGTTTATCCAGCGCGCGCGAAAACACCATATATTTT.

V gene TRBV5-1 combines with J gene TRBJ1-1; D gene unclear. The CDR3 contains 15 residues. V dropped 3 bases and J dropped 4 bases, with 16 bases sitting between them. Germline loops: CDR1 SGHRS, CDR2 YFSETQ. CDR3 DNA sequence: TGCGCCAGCAGCTCCTACTCAGCTGGGTCCACTGAAGCTTTCTTT. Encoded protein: CASSSYSAGSTEAFF.

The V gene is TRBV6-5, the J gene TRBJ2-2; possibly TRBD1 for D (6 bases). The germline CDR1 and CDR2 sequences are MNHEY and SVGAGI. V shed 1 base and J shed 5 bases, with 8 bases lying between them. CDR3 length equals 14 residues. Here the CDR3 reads CASSYFRGTGELFF. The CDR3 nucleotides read TGTGCCAGCAGTTACTTCAGGGGAACCGGGGAGCTGTTTTTT.